These 25 T cell receptor beta chains came from one sample sequenced in a study of OX40 agonist ivuxolimab in advanced cancers. Some clones are missing from TCRdb's copy, which holds only in-frame ones; the method was immunoSEQ multiplex PCR. The sample records 35,000 to 45,000 clones, around 92% being singletons. The sample in question was CD4+ or CD8+ T cells sorted from blood, obtained in a trial of the OX40 agonist ivuxolimab. All receptors derive from an adult with an advanced solid tumor such as melanoma, head and neck, liver or kidney cancer.

J is TRBJ2-7 and V is TRBV15; D is unresolved. The germline CDR1 and CDR2 sequences are LNHNV and YYDKDF (reference sequence). V dropped 5 bases and J dropped 4 bases, with 12 bases sitting between them. The CDR3 loop spans 13 amino acids. CDR3 protein: CATSPRLNYEQYF. CDR3 nucleotide sequence: TGTGCCACCAGCCCCCGTCTAAATTACGAGCAGTACTTC. Full variable domain (outside the CDR3, taken from reference TRBV15 and TRBJ2-7): DAMVIQNPRYQVTQFGKPVTLSCSQTLNHNVMYWYQQKSSQAPKLLFHYYDKDFNNEADTPDNFQSRRPNTSFCFLDIRSPGLGDTAMYLCATSPRLNYEQYFGPGTRLTVT.

The CDR3 DNA follows: TGTGCCAGCAGGCCCGGGACAGGCGGAGGCGAGCAGTACTTC. This sequence encodes CASRPGTGGGEQYF. V gene TRBV27 combines with J gene TRBJ2-7; TRBD1 aligns across 8 bases. This CDR3 has 14 amino acids. Germline CDR1 and CDR2: MNHEY and SMNVEV (reference sequence). V gave up 6 bases and J gave up 6 bases; unmatched junction bases: 10.

The V gene is TRBV7-9, the J gene TRBJ2-7; D might be TRBD1 (6 bases). This CDR3 is 14 amino acids long. The germline CDR1 and CDR2 sequences are SEHNR and FQNEAQ (reference sequence). The V and J ends lost 4 bases and 0 bases respectively, with 10 bases between them. Here the CDR3 DNA reads TGTGCCAGCAGCTCTCCGGACAGCTCCTACGAGCAGTACTTC. Translated: CASSSPDSSYEQYF. Full variable domain (rest looked up from reference TRBV7-9 and TRBJ2-7): DTGVSQNPRHKITKRGQNVTFRCDPISEHNRLYWYRQTLGQGPEFLTYFQNEAQLEKSRLLSDRFSAERPKGSFSTLEIQRTEQGDSAMYLCASSSPDSSYEQYFGPGTRLTVT.

CDR3 region: CASSVPENEQFF. The CDR3 bases are TGTGCCAGCAGCGTCCCGGAGAATGAGCAGTTCTTC. V usage is TRBV9 and J usage is TRBJ2-1; D gene ambiguous. The CDR3 sequence is 12 residues long. Germline-derived CDR1 and CDR2 are SGDLS and YYNGEE. Trimming removed 2 bases at V and 7 bases at J, with 7 bases between.

The chain combines TRBV2 with TRBJ2-7, with D unresolved. Between the trimmed V and J ends, which lost 4 bases and 2 bases, there was a span of 9 bases. The CDR3 runs 13 residues. The germline gives CDR1 SNHLY, CDR2 FYNNEI. This chain's CDR3 is CASSVAETYEQYF. CDR3 DNA sequence: TGTGCCAGCAGTGTTGCGGAGACCTACGAGCAGTACTTC.

V is TRBV28 and J is TRBJ1-1, with a possible D match to TRBD1 (6 bases). Trimming stripped 5 bases from V and 4 bases from J, with 11 bases between. Germline V CDR1 and CDR2: MDHEN, SYDVKM. The CDR3 loop spans 13 amino acids. The CDR3 loop is CASSPQGPTEAFF. The CDR3 DNA sequence: TGTGCCAGCAGTCCACAGGGTCCCACTGAAGCTTTCTTT. Supplemented by reference TRBV28 and TRBJ1-1, the full variable domain reads DVKVTQSSRYLVKRTGEKVFLECVQDMDHENMFWYRQDPGLGLRLIYFSYDVKMKEKGDIPEGYSVSREKKERFSLILESASTNQTSMYLCASSPQGPTEAFFGQGTRLTVV.

The DNA of the CDR3 is TGCGCCAGCAGCTTGGAGCGTGTCAGGCGATTTACCGGGGAGCTGTTTTTT. Amino acids: CASSLERVRRFTGELFF. The chain uses TRBV5-1 and TRBJ2-2; no clear D. Looked up from germline, CDR1 is SGHRS and CDR2 is YFSETQ. V gave up 0 bases and J gave up 5 bases, with 17 bases separating them. The CDR3 has 17 amino acids.

The genes are TRBV6-4 and TRBJ2-1; 11 positions agree with TRBD2. This CDR3 spans 19 amino acids. Germline lookup yields CDR1 MRHNA and CDR2 SNTAGT. Germline trimming cut 0 bases from V and 6 bases from J; bases unmatched to any gene: 13. In DNA, the CDR3 is TGTGCCAGCAGTGACTCCCCCCTAGCGGGAGGAGATTTCGGCAATGAGCAGTTCTTC. Residues: CASSDSPLAGGDFGNEQFF.

The J gene is TRBJ2-1, the V gene TRBV19, with D perhaps assigned TRBD1 or TRBD2 (5 bases each). Germline V lookup: CDR1 LNHDA, CDR2 SQIVND (reference sequence). Trimming took 6 bases from V and 8 from J, leaving 8 bases between them. The CDR3 loop spans 11 amino acids. The CDR3 protein is CASRLGDEQFF. DNA of the CDR3: TGTGCCAGTAGACTGGGGGATGAGCAGTTCTTC.

The rearrangement links TRBV27 to TRBJ2-7, with no clear D. The V gene lost 2 bases and the J gene lost 2 bases, with 7 bases spanning the gap. Germline V gene lookup returns CDR1 MNHEY and CDR2 SMNVEV (reference sequence). The CDR3 loop spans 13 amino acids. DNA for the CDR3: TGTGCCAGCAGTTTACGTTCGGCCTACGAGCAGTACTTC. This translates into CASSLRSAYEQYF.

The J gene is TRBJ2-2, the V gene TRBV29-1; a weak D match, TRBD1 (6 bases). There are 13 residues in the CDR3. Trimming shortened V by 5 bases and J by 1 base, and 8 bases separated the two germline ends. In germline, CDR1 is SQVTM, CDR2 ANQGSEA. CDR3 DNA sequence: TGCAGCGTTCGGGACATGAACACCGGGGAGCTGTTTTTT. Amino acid sequence: CSVRDMNTGELFF.

In its sample, this clone is medium-sized. J is TRBJ2-2 and V is TRBV9, with D maybe TRBD2 (5 bases). The CDR3 runs 14 residues. The germline gives CDR1 SGDLS, CDR2 YYNGEE. With 3 bases removed from V and 4 bases from J, the gap between germline ends came to 10 bases. This CDR3 reads CASSGEGFTGELFF. The CDR3 region has the DNA TGTGCCAGCAGCGGAGAGGGATTCACCGGGGAGCTGTTTTTT.

This chain connects TRBV5-5 to TRBJ1-2; TRBD1 agrees at 9 bases. The CDR3 has 15 amino acids. Per the germline V gene, CDR1 is SGHKS and CDR2 is YYEKEE (reference sequence). The trim removed 4 bases at V and 3 bases at J, leaving 7 bases unmatched. The CDR3 here is CASSPGTGMYYGYTF. CDR3 DNA sequence: TGTGCCAGCAGCCCCGGGACAGGGATGTACTATGGCTACACCTTC.

Concerning this clone itself: The junction does not match germline at one end; this may be a read error. The rearrangement uses TRBV20-1 and TRBJ2-1, with 7 bases identical to TRBD2. Germline CDR1 and CDR2: DFQATT and SNEGSKA (reference sequence). The CDR3 spans 11 residues. CDR3 DNA sequence: TGCAGTGCTAGAGATCTAGCGGCACAGATCTTC. Translation: CSARDLAAQIF.

This clone was seen just once. V and J are TRBV10-3 and TRBJ2-1; TRBD1 is a possible D gene (5 bases). The ends were cut back, 3 bases at V and 4 bases at J, with 13 bases in the middle. CDR1 and CDR2 (germline): ENHRY, SYGVKD. The CDR3 has 15 amino acids. CDR3 loop: CAISEGRNRYNEQFF. CDR3 nucleotides: TGTGCCATCAGTGAAGGCCGGAACAGGTACAATGAGCAGTTCTTC.

The chain employs TRBV28 and TRBJ1-4; D call uncertain. Germline V CDR1 and CDR2: MDHEN, SYDVKM. The CDR3 length is 13 residues. V shed 2 bases and J shed 2 bases, with 3 bases lying between them. The chain's CDR3 is CASSLSTNEKLFF. CDR3 nucleotides: TGTGCCAGCAGTTTAAGTACTAATGAAAAACTGTTTTTT.

This clone was observed once. The chain uses TRBV28 and TRBJ2-3; 12 nucleotides align to TRBD2. Germline loops: CDR1 MDHEN, CDR2 SYDVKM. CDR3 size: 17 residues. Losses at the gene ends were 2 bases for V and 6 bases for J; bases not matched to a gene: 9. CDR3 protein: CASSLRGLAGLGDTQYF. The CDR3 DNA is TGTGCCAGCAGTTTAAGAGGACTAGCGGGATTGGGGGATACGCAGTATTTT.

The rearrangement links TRBV5-1 to TRBJ2-7; a weak D match, TRBD2 (6 bases). This CDR3 region has 14 residues. Germline V lookup: CDR1 SGHRS, CDR2 YFSETQ. The germline V and J ends were trimmed by 4 bases and 3 bases, with 14 bases remaining between them. CDR3 sequence: CASSMDGGLYEQYF. For the CDR3, the DNA is TGCGCCAGCAGCATGGACGGGGGTCTCTACGAGCAGTACTTC. The variable domain in full, with the rest retrieved from reference TRBV5-1 and TRBJ2-7, is KAGVTQTPRYLIKTRGQQVTLSCSPISGHRSVSWYQQTPGQGLQFLFEYFSETQRNKGNFPGRFSGRQFSNSRSEMNVSTLELGDSALYLCASSMDGGLYEQYFGPGTRLTVT.

The rearrangement uses TRBV29-1 and TRBJ2-1, with D perhaps matching TRBD1 (6 bases). Germline CDR1 is SQVTM and CDR2 is ANQGSEA. The CDR3 totals 13 residues. Deletions cut 5 bases from V and 4 bases from J, with 12 bases between. The CDR3 DNA follows: TGCAGCGTTAAGAAACAGGGTTACAATGAGCAGTTCTTC. It codes for CSVKKQGYNEQFF.

This chain joins TRBV19 and TRBJ2-1; D not certain. The V gene's germline CDR1 is LNHDA and CDR2 SQIVND (reference sequence). V lost 6 bases and J lost 5, with 5 bases in between. CDR3 length equals 11 residues. CDR3 coding DNA: TGTGCCAGTAGGCTGGACAATGAGCAGTTCTTC. Translation gives CASRLDNEQFF.

This chain connects TRBV7-3 to TRBJ1-1, with a weak D call TRBD1 (6 bases). The CDR3 has 14 residues. Germline CDR1 is SGHTA and CDR2 is FQGTGA. Trimming shortened V by 5 bases and J by 5 bases, and 15 bases separated the two germline ends. CDR3 DNA: TGTGCCAGCAGCCCTAGCGGGGGCGAGACTGAAGCTTTCTTT. Translating gives CASSPSGGETEAFF. The full variable domain, in which reference TRBV7-3 and TRBJ1-1 provide the parts outside the CDR3, is GAGVSQTPSNKVTEKGKYVELRCDPISGHTALYWYRQSLGQGPEFLIYFQGTGAADDSGLPNDRFFAVRPEGSVSTLKIQRTERGDSAVYLCASSPSGGETEAFFGQGTRLTVV.

The chain carries TRBV6-5 and TRBJ2-7; D gene ambiguous. Trimming shortened V by 2 bases and J by 3 bases, and 8 bases separated the two germline ends. This CDR3 region has 13 residues. Germline CDR1 reads MNHEY; CDR2 reads SVGAGI. CDR3 loop: CASSYAASYEQYF. The CDR3 coding sequence is TGTGCCAGCAGTTACGCGGCAAGCTACGAGCAGTACTTC.

This clone was recorded only once. The CDR3 nucleotides are TGTGCCAGCGGTAGCGGGAAAGGGGTATACATTCAGTACTTC. Translation gives CASGSGKGVYIQYF. The genes are TRBV2 and TRBJ2-4; 8 positions match TRBD2. Losses at the gene ends were 8 bases for V and 8 bases for J; bases not matched to a gene: 11. CDR3 length equals 14 residues. CDR1 is SNHLY, CDR2 FYNNEI, per germline.

The gene calls are TRBV28 and TRBJ2-7, with 11 bases that match TRBD2. J was trimmed by 4 bases and V by 7 bases; bases with no gene match: 9. CDR1 MDHEN and CDR2 SYDVKM come from the germline V gene. There are 15 residues in the CDR3. The chain's CDR3 is CASNIAGGIRYEQYF. The CDR3 DNA sequence: TGTGCCAGCAATATAGCGGGAGGGATACGATACGAGCAGTACTTC. Full variable domain (remainder filled in from reference TRBV28 and TRBJ2-7): DVKVTQSSRYLVKRTGEKVFLECVQDMDHENMFWYRQDPGLGLRLIYFSYDVKMKEKGDIPEGYSVSREKKERFSLILESASTNQTSMYLCASNIAGGIRYEQYFGPGTRLTVT.

This chain links TRBV9 with TRBJ2-1, with TRBD2 identical over 7 bases. CDR1 and CDR2 (germline): SGDLS, YYNGEE. The trim removed 3 bases at V and 7 bases at J, leaving 7 bases unmatched. The CDR3 spans 14 residues. The chain's CDR3 is CASSAAGALNEQFF. DNA for the CDR3: TGTGCCAGCAGCGCCGCGGGAGCCCTAAATGAGCAGTTCTTC.